This T cell receptor (beta chain) was sequenced for a study of human T cells and chemical hapten exposure. Study overall: TCR yields differed between samples (mainly from small differences in pooled library volume).

Notes on the study in general: Expanded TCRs produced significantly more large CDR3 similarity clusters than controls did. Healthy people's immune response may differ from that of the donors, who had alopecia.

Individual cDNA molecules in this library carried unique molecular identifiers. TCRdb re-derived calls from the RACE reads in MiXCR, one entry per CDR3 protein. The sample holds some 170,000 distinct CDR3 sequences, 20% to 25% seen once. The time point is: patch test 1, 2 weeks after DPC sensitization. Regarding treatment: therapeutic diphenylcyclopropenone sensitization with weekly scalp DPC. To note about this clonotype: Its antigen is still unknown.

This receptor was taken from a woman between 50 and 59 years old with alopecia areata. Some clones in this sample may be carry-over from other donors' samples. Material: whole blood, obtained in connection with sensitization to the hapten diphenylcyclopropenone (DPC).

This chain's CDR3 is CASSSSIGGGAGGGYTF. The CDR3 coding sequence is TGTGCCAGCAGCTCCTCCATAGGAGGGGGCGCCGGAGGCGGCTACACCTTC. The V call is TRBV7-8, the J call TRBJ1-2, with TRBD1 matching 7 bases. With V trimmed by 4 bases and J by 8 bases, 19 bases remained unmatched. Germline V gene lookup returns CDR1 SGHVS and CDR2 FQNEAQ. This CDR3 has 17 amino acids.